The clone carrying this TCR beta chain was recorded a few times. V was cut by 5 bases and J by 7 bases, with 11 bases left in between. CDR1 MDHEN and CDR2 SYDVKM come from the germline V gene. The CDR3 loop spans 13 amino acids. These data originate in a study of chronic HIV infection and antiretroviral therapy. TCRdb reanalysed the 5' RACE reads using MiXCR and keeps one entry per CDR3 protein. The sample holds 40,000 to 50,000 distinct CDR3 sequences, about 18% seen once. The origin of this receptor is an adult who had HIV and had not received antiretroviral therapy, or was an uninfected healthy control (not recorded which). The rearrangement uses TRBV28 and TRBJ1-4, with a possible D match to TRBD1 (5 bases). Sequenced input: peripheral blood. CDR3 nucleotide sequence: TGTGCCAGCAGTGGGACGTTCGGTGAAAAACTGTTTTTT. It encodes CASSGTFGEKLFF.